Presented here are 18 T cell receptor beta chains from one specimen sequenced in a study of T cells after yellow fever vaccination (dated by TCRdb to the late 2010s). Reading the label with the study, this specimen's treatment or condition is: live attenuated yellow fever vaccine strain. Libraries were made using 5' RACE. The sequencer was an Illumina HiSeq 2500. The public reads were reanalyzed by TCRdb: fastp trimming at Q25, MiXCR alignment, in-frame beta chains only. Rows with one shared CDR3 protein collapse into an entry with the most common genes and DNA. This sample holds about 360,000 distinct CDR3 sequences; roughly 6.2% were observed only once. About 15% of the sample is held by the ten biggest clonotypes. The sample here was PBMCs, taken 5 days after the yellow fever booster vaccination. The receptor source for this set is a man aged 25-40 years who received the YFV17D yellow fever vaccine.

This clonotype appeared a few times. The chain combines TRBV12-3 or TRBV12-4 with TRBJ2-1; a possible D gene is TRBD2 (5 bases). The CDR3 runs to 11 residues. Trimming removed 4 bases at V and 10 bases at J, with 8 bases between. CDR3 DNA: TGTGCCAGCAGTTCCTGGGAGGAGCAGTTCTTC. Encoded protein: CASSSWEEQFF.

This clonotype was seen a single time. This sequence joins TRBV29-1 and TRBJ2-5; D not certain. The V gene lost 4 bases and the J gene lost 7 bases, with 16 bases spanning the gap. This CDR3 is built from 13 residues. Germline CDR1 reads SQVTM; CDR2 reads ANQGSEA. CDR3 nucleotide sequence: TGCAGCGTTGGGAAGACATATAGTACGACCCAGTACTTC. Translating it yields CSVGKTYSTTQYF.

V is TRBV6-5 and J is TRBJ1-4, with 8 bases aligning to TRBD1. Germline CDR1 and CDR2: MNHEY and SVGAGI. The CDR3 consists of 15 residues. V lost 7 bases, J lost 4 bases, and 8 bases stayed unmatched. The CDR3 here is CASIPTGGFNEKLFF. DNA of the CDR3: TGTGCCAGCATTCCTACAGGGGGTTTTAATGAAAAACTGTTTTTT.

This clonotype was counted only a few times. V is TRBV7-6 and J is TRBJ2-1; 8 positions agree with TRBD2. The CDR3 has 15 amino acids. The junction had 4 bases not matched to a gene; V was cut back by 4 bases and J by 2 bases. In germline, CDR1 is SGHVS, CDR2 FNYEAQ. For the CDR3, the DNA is TGTGCCAGCAGCTCAGTAGCGGGGACCTACAATGAGCAGTTCTTC. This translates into CASSSVAGTYNEQFF.

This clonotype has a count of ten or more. CDR3 in amino acids: CASSAQSGGRNTEAFF. Here the CDR3 DNA reads TGTGCCAGCAGCGCCCAATCCGGAGGGCGGAACACTGAAGCTTTCTTT. The chain carries TRBV9 and TRBJ1-1; no firm D call. There are 16 residues in the CDR3. Germline V gives CDR1 SGDLS, CDR2 YYNGEE. Trimming took off 3 bases at V and 1 base at J, with 16 bases between the two ends.

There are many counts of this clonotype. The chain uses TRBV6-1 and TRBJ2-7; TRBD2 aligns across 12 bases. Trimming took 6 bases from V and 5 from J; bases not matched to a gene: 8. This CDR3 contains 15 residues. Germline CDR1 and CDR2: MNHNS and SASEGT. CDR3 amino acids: CASSALAGGPHEQYF. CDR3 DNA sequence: TGTGCCAGCAGCGCGCTAGCGGGAGGGCCCCACGAGCAGTACTTC.

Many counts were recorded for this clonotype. The CDR3 nucleotides read TGCGCCAGCAGCCCGGGAGGGGCCCTCACTGAAGCTTTCTTT. Amino acid sequence: CASSPGGALTEAFF. The rearrangement uses TRBV5-1 and TRBJ1-1; tentative D call: TRBD1 (5 bases). V lost 4 bases and J 4 bases, leaving 14 bases between the germline ends. The germline CDR1 and CDR2 sequences are SGHRS and YFSETQ. This CDR3 contains 14 residues. The whole variable domain, remainder taken from reference TRBV5-1 and TRBJ1-1, is KAGVTQTPRYLIKTRGQQVTLSCSPISGHRSVSWYQQTPGQGLQFLFEYFSETQRNKGNFPGRFSGRQFSNSRSEMNVSTLELGDSALYLCASSPGGALTEAFFGQGTRLTVV.

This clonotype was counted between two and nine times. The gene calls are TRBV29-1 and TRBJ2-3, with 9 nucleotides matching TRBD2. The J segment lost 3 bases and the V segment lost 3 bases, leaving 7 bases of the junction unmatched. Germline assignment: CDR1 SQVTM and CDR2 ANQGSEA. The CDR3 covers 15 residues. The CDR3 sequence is CSVDGAAGGTDTQYF. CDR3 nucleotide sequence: TGCAGCGTTGATGGGGCAGCGGGAGGTACAGATACGCAGTATTTT.

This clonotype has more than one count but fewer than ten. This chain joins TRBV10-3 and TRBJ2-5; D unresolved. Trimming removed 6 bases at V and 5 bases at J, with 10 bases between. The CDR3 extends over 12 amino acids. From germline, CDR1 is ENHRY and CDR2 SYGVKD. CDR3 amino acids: CAISAQPETQYF. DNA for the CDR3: TGTGCCATCAGCGCTCAACCGGAGACCCAGTACTTC.

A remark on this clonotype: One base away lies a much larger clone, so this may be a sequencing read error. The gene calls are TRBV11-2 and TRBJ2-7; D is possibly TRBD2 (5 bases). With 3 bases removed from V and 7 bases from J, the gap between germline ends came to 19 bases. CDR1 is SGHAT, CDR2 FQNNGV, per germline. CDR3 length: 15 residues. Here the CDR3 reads CASSLDHDFRDEQYF. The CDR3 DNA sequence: TGTGCCAGCAGCTTGGACCACGACTTCCGGGATGAGCAGTACTTC.

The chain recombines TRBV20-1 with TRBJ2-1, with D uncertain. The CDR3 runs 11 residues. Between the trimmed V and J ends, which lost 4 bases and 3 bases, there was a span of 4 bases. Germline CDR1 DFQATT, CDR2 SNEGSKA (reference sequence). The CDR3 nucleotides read TGCAGTGCTACGGACTACAATGAGCAGTTCTTC. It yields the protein CSATDYNEQFF.

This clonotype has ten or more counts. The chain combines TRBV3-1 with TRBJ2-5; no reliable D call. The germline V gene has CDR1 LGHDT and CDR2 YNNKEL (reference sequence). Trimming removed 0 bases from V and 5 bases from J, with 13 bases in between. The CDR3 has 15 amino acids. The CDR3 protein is CASSQEPGPQETQYF. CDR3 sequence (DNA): TGTGCCAGCAGCCAAGAACCCGGGCCCCAGGAGACCCAGTACTTC.

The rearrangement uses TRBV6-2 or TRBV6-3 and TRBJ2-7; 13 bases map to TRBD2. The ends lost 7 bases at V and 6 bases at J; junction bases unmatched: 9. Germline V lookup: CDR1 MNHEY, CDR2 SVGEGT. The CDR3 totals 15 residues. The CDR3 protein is CASIRSGLAGREQYF. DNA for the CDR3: TGTGCCAGCATCAGATCGGGACTAGCGGGACGCGAGCAGTACTTC.

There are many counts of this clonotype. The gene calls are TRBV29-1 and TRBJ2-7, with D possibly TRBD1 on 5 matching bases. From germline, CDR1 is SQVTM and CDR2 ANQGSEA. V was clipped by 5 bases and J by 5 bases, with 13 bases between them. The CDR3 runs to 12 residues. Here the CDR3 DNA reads TGCAGCGTTAGGCAGGGTGGCCACGAGCAGTACTTC. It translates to CSVRQGGHEQYF.

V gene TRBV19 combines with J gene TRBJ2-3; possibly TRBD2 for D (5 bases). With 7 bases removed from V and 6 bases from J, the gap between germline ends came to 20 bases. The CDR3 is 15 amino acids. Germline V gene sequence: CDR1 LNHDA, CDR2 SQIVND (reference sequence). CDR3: CASTRSRQWRDTQYF. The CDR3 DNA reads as TGTGCCAGTACCCGTAGTAGGCAGTGGAGGGATACGCAGTATTTT.

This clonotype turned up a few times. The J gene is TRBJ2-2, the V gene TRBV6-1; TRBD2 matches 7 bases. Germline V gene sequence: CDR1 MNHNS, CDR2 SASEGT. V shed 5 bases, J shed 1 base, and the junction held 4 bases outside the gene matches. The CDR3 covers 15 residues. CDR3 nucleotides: TGTGCCAGCAGTCGACTAGCACAGAACACCGGGGAGCTGTTTTTT. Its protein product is CASSRLAQNTGELFF.

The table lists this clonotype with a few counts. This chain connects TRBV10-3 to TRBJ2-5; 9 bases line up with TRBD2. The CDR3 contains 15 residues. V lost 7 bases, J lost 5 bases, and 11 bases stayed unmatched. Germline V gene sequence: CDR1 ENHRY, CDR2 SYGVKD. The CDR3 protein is CAITGTAGGWETQYF. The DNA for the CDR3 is TGTGCCATCACGGGGACAGCGGGAGGCTGGGAGACCCAGTACTTC.

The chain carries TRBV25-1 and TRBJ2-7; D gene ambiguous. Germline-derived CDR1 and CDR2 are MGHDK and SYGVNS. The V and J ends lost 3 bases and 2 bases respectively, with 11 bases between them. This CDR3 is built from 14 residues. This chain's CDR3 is CASSDRLGPYEQYF. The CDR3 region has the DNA TGTGCCAGCAGTGACCGGTTAGGGCCCTACGAGCAGTACTTC.